A single sample is the source of the 2 T cell receptor beta chains below, sequenced in a study of a mutant IDH1 vaccine in newly diagnosed glioma. Antigen specificity for these receptors is unknown. This sample's time point: week 11, during vaccination. The content of each vaccine dose was 300 ug of mutant IDH1 20-mer peptide, and topical imiquimod accompanied it. The repertoire was sequenced with immunoSEQ multiplex PCR; TCRdb's copy has only in-frame clones and lacks some. The sample has about 62,000 clones; around 89% are singletons. Sequences were derived from PBMCs, sampled from a glioma patient whose treatment included an IDH1 peptide vaccine. These receptors all stem from a man between 40 and 49 years old with glioma.

There are a few counts of this clone. This chain uses TRBV5-4 with TRBJ2-7; D is undetermined. V lost 0 bases, J lost 3 bases, and 7 bases lay in between. The germline CDR1 and CDR2 sequences are SGHNT and YYREEE (reference sequence). This CDR3 has 13 residues. CDR3 protein: CASSLVGGYEQYF. CDR3 DNA sequence: TGTGCCAGCAGCTTGGTAGGTGGCTACGAGCAGTACTTC.

This rearrangement joins TRBV11-2 to TRBJ1-1; the D gene is possibly TRBD1 (6 bases). Trimming removed 5 bases at V and 8 bases at J, with 12 bases between. Germline V gene lookup returns CDR1 SGHAT and CDR2 FQNNGV. This CDR3 spans 12 amino acids. The CDR3 DNA reads as TGTGCCAGCAGCACCGTCAGGGGAGAAGCTTTCTTT. Protein: CASSTVRGEAFF. Variable domain in full (rest from reference TRBV11-2 and TRBJ1-1): EAGVAQSPRYKIIEKRQSVAFWCNPISGHATLYWYQQILGQGPKLLIQFQNNGVVDDSQLPKDRFSAERLKGVDSTLKIQPAKLEDSAVYLCASSTVRGEAFFGQGTRLTVV.